The rows below give T cell receptor beta chains drawn from one sample of a study of blood T cells in healthy people across ages. TCRdb called the 5' RACE reads again in MiXCR, with one record for every CDR3 protein. The top ten clones hold 25% to 35% of a sample with about 670,000 distinct CDR3 sequences, less than 45% of them seen once. Sequenced: blood. Receptors were obtained from an elderly man in good health. The CDR3 runs from the conserved cysteine through the conserved F or W. The order of the fields is V gene, clone size, J gene, CDR3 protein. Clone sizes are given selectively: once, few, many, or a class where the clone is expanded.

v_call: TRBV20-1
clone_size: -
j_call: TRBJ2-1
cdr3_aa: CSPTSGGRNKQFF

v_call: TRBV29-1
clone_size: -
j_call: TRBJ1-2
cdr3_aa: CSVSGDANYGYTF

v_call: TRBV27
clone_size: few
j_call: TRBJ1-1
cdr3_aa: CASSFRYRDTEAFF

v_call: TRBV12-5
clone_size: -
j_call: TRBJ2-7
cdr3_aa: CASGGREGYEQYF

v_call: TRBV7-2
clone_size: -
j_call: TRBJ2-3
cdr3_aa: CASSPRGDLTDTQYF

v_call: TRBV20-1
clone_size: -
j_call: TRBJ1-1
cdr3_aa: CSARSSPGQGLPHEAFF

v_call: TRBV5-1
clone_size: -
j_call: TRBJ2-3
cdr3_aa: CASSPSGRTDTQYF

v_call: TRBV6-1
clone_size: -
j_call: TRBJ2-7
cdr3_aa: CASSGGTSGGFNEQYF

v_call: TRBV5-1
clone_size: few
j_call: TRBJ2-1
cdr3_aa: CASSLDRAISYNEQFF

v_call: TRBV29-1
clone_size: many
j_call: TRBJ2-5
cdr3_aa: CSVELAETQYF

v_call: TRBV5-1
clone_size: few
j_call: TRBJ2-3
cdr3_aa: CASSFRPGGGTDTQYF

v_call: TRBV11-3
clone_size: -
j_call: TRBJ2-4
cdr3_aa: CASSLGLASDEQYF

v_call: TRBV6-5
clone_size: few
j_call: TRBJ2-7
cdr3_aa: CASSYRTEYEQYF

v_call: TRBV19
clone_size: -
j_call: TRBJ2-7
cdr3_aa: CASSPSPALQYF

v_call: TRBV7-2
clone_size: many
j_call: TRBJ2-1
cdr3_aa: CASSSTRLREQFF

v_call: TRBV5-1
clone_size: -
j_call: TRBJ1-3
cdr3_aa: CASSTGFGNTIYF

v_call: TRBV7-2
clone_size: -
j_call: TRBJ2-3
cdr3_aa: CASSLRPTDTQYF

v_call: TRBV20-1
clone_size: -
j_call: TRBJ2-1
cdr3_aa: CSALGQGINERFF

v_call: TRBV25-1
clone_size: -
j_call: TRBJ1-2
cdr3_aa: CASSEEGSANYGYTF

v_call: TRBV6-6
clone_size: -
j_call: TRBJ1-1
cdr3_aa: CASSWNRGSFSAEAFF

v_call: TRBV6-2/TRBV6-3
clone_size: -
j_call: TRBJ2-1
cdr3_aa: CASRLAGSLNKQFF

v_call: TRBV6-1
clone_size: -
j_call: TRBJ1-5
cdr3_aa: CASSGYQPQHF

v_call: TRBV5-1
clone_size: -
j_call: TRBJ2-5
cdr3_aa: CASSLDTSGGQETQYF

v_call: TRBV20-1
clone_size: -
j_call: TRBJ2-7
cdr3_aa: CSARMGQTGYEQYF

v_call: TRBV7-2
clone_size: -
j_call: TRBJ2-7
cdr3_aa: CASSLELAGAIQFYEQYF

v_call: TRBV7-8
clone_size: many
j_call: TRBJ2-7
cdr3_aa: CASSRSGGANYEQYF

v_call: TRBV5-6
clone_size: -
j_call: TRBJ1-4
cdr3_aa: CASSSRTLGRSNEKLFF

v_call: TRBV5-1
clone_size: few
j_call: TRBJ1-2
cdr3_aa: CASSADTYYGYTF

v_call: TRBV21-1
clone_size: few
j_call: TRBJ2-1
cdr3_aa: CASSKVGAGDNEQFF

v_call: TRBV29-1
clone_size: -
j_call: TRBJ2-7
cdr3_aa: CSVRAGTGSYEQYF

v_call: TRBV29-1
clone_size: many
j_call: TRBJ2-1
cdr3_aa: CSVEDLHREGRNEQFF

v_call: TRBV28
clone_size: -
j_call: TRBJ1-2
cdr3_aa: CASSLGTGAGYTF

v_call: TRBV3-1
clone_size: few
j_call: TRBJ2-1
cdr3_aa: CASSQFQMSYNGEQFF

v_call: TRBV29-1
clone_size: -
j_call: TRBJ2-2
cdr3_aa: CSVDKQGTGELFF

v_call: TRBV7-2
clone_size: few
j_call: TRBJ2-6
cdr3_aa: CASSLERVSGANVLTF

v_call: TRBV6-6
clone_size: -
j_call: TRBJ2-1
cdr3_aa: CASSYSRNNEQFF

v_call: TRBV7-2
clone_size: once
j_call: TRBJ2-3
cdr3_aa: CASTPWRGGQDTQYF

v_call: TRBV7-9
clone_size: -
j_call: TRBJ2-1
cdr3_aa: CASSFDNTEQFF

v_call: TRBV30
clone_size: few
j_call: TRBJ1-2
cdr3_aa: CAWSVSTTYGYTF

v_call: TRBV6-2/TRBV6-3
clone_size: -
j_call: TRBJ2-7
cdr3_aa: CASGRYSSYEQYF

v_call: TRBV29-1
clone_size: -
j_call: TRBJ1-1
cdr3_aa: CSVLRANTEAFF

v_call: TRBV20-1
clone_size: few
j_call: TRBJ2-7
cdr3_aa: CSAYRDRDYEQYF

v_call: TRBV3-1
clone_size: -
j_call: TRBJ2-2
cdr3_aa: CASSRQGSVNTGELFF

v_call: TRBV6-1
clone_size: -
j_call: TRBJ1-5
cdr3_aa: CASSETGRDQPQHF

v_call: TRBV29-1
clone_size: -
j_call: TRBJ1-2
cdr3_aa: CSVVGQGVYGGYTF

v_call: TRBV28
clone_size: -
j_call: TRBJ2-7
cdr3_aa: CASSFYADYYEQYF

v_call: TRBV7-2
clone_size: -
j_call: TRBJ2-5
cdr3_aa: CASSLGGGGPETQYF

v_call: TRBV6-5
clone_size: -
j_call: TRBJ1-2
cdr3_aa: CASSSRQGARDGYTF

v_call: TRBV20-1
clone_size: -
j_call: -
cdr3_aa: CSARETRGPSSYNEQYF

v_call: TRBV19
clone_size: -
j_call: TRBJ2-1
cdr3_aa: CASSGVGAGEQFF

v_call: TRBV30
clone_size: -
j_call: TRBJ2-4
cdr3_aa: CAGSSVQGQRGYF

v_call: TRBV20-1
clone_size: -
j_call: TRBJ2-5
cdr3_aa: CSAPREVNEETQYF

v_call: TRBV6-2/TRBV6-3
clone_size: -
j_call: TRBJ2-1
cdr3_aa: CASSPLARNEQFF